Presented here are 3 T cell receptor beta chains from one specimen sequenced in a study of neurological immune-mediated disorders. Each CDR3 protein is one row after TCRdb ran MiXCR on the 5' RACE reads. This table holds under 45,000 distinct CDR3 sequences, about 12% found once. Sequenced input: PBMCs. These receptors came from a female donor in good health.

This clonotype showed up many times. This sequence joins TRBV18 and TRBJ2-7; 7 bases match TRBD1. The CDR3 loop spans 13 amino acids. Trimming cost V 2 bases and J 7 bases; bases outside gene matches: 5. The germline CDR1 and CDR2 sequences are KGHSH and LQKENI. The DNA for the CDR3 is TGTGCCAGCTCACCAAGACAGGGTGAAGAGCAGTACTTC. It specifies CASSPRQGEEQYF.

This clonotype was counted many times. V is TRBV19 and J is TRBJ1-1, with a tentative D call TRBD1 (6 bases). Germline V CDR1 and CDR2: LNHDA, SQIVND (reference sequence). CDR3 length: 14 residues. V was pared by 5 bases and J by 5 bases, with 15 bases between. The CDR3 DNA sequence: TGTGCCAGTAGTGCCAGGGGAGGGCAAACTGAAGCTTTCTTT. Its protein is CASSARGGQTEAFF.

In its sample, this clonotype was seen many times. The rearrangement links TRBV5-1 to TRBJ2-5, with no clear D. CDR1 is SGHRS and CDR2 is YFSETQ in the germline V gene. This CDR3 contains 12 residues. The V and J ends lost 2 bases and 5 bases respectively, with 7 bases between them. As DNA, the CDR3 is TGCGCCAGCAGCTTTTCGGGCGAGACCCAGTACTTC. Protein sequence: CASSFSGETQYF.